The source of this T cell receptor beta chain is a study of T cells in Graves' hyperthyroidism and ophthalmopathy. Findings and caveats of the study: Most thyroid-expanded clonotypes above 0.001 were also found in blood.

Germline lookup yields CDR1 SGHAT and CDR2 FQNNGV. V was clipped by 0 bases and J by 3 bases, with 15 bases between them. The CDR3 contains 16 residues. This clonotype appeared many times. The antigen is undetermined. TCR beta CDR3 region amplification was performed from RNA transcripts. When the TCR CDR3 underwent first-round RT-PCR, the HTBI primer set was used. Via MiXCR, TCRdb re-called the multiplex PCR reads, giving one row per CDR3 protein. The sample has around 540,000 distinct CDR3 sequences, more than 15% seen once. Diagnostic decisions used clinical symptoms, serum thyroxine and TRAb, thyroid ultrasound and orbital computed tomography.

The sequence came from a woman aged 30 to 39 with Graves' ophthalmopathy. V is TRBV11-2 and J is TRBJ2-7; no clear D. Sequenced input: blood. This CDR3 is CASSLEVGSVYYEQYF. In DNA, the CDR3 is TGTGCCAGCAGCTTAGAGGTCGGGTCAGTTTACTACGAGCAGTACTTC.